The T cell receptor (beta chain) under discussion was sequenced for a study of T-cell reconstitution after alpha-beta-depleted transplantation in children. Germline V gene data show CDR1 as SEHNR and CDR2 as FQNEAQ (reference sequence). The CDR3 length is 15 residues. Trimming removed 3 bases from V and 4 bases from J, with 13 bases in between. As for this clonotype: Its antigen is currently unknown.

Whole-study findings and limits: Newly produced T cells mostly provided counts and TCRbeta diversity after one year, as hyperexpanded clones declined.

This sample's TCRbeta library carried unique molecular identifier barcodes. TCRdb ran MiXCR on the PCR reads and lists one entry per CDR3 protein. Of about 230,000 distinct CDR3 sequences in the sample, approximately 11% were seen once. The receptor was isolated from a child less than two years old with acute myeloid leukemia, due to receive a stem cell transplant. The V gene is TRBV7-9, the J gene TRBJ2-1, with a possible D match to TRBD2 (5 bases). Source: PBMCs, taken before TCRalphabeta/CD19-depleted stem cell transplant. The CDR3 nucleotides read TGTGCCAGCAGCTTCGTGAGCGGAGGTTACAATGAGCAGTTCTTC. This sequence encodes CASSFVSGGYNEQFF.